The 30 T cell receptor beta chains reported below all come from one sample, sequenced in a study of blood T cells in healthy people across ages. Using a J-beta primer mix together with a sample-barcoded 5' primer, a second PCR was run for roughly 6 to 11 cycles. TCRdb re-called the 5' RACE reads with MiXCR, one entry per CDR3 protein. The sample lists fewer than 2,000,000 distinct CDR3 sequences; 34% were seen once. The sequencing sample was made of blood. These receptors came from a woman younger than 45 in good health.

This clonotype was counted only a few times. CDR3 nucleotides: TGTGCCAGCAGCAAAGGTCTTTTAGGGGACACCAATCAGCCCCAGCATTTT. Translating gives CASSKGLLGDTNQPQHF. The chain uses TRBV21-1 and TRBJ1-5; no check of the table's D call, TRBD1, against the DNA was made. TRBV21-1 is classified as a pseudogene. The CDR3 contains 17 residues.

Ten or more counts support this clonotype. The CDR3 DNA reads TGCAGTGTTCCCCTAGCGGGGGGTCCCTCCTACGAGCAGTACTTC. Amino acids: CSVPLAGGPSYEQYF. The rearrangement links TRBV20-1 to TRBJ2-7; 11 bases line up with TRBD2. Germline V lookup: CDR1 DFQATT, CDR2 SNEGSKA (reference sequence). The CDR3 length is 15 residues. J lost 0 bases, V lost 7 bases, and 8 bases had no gene match.

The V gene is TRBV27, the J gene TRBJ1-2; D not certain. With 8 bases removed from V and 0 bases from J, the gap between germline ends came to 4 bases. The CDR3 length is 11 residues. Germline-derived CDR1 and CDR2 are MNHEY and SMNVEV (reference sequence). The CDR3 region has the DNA TGTGCCAGCTACGCTAACTATGGCTACACCTTC. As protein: CASYANYGYTF.

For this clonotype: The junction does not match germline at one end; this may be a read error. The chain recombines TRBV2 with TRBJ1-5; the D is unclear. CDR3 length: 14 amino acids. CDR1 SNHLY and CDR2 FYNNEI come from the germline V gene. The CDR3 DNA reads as TGTACCAGCAGTGAAGGGTATAGCGATCAGCCCCAGCATTTT. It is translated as CTSSEGYSDQPQHF. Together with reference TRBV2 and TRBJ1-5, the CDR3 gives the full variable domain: EPEVTQTPSHQVTQMGQEVILRCVPISNHLYFYWYRQILGQKVEFLVSFYNNEISEKSEIFDDQFSVERPDGSNFTLKIRSTKLEDSAMYFCTSSEGYSDQPQHFGDGTRLSIL.

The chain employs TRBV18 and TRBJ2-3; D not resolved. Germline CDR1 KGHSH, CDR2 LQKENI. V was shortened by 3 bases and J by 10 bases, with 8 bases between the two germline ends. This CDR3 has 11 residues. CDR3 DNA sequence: TGTGCCAGCTCACCCTACGATGCGCAGTATTTT. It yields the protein CASSPYDAQYF.

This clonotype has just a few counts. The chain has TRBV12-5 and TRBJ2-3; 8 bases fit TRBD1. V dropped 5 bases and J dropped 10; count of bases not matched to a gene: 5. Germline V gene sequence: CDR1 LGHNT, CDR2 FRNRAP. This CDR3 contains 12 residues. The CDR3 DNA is TGTGCTAGTGGTACCGGACAGGGACCGCAGTATTTT. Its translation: CASGTGQGPQYF.

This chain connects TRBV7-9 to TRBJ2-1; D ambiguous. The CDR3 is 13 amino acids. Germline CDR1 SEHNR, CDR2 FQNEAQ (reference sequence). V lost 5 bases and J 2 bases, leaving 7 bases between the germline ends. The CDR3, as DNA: TGTGCCAGCAGCATTCTCCCCTACAATGAGCAGTTCTTC. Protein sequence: CASSILPYNEQFF.

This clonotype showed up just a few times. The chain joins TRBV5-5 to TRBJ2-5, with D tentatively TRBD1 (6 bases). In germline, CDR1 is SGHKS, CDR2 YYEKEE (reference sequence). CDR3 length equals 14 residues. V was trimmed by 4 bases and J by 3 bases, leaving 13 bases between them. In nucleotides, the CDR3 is TGTGCCAGCAGCCGGACAGCGCGCGAAGAGACCCAGTACTTC. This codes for CASSRTAREETQYF.

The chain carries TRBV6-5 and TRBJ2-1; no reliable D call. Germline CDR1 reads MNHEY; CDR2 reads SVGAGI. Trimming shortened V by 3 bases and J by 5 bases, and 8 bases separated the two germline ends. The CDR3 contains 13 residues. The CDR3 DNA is TGTGCCAGCAGTTATTCATCGGACAATGAGCAGTTCTTC. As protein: CASSYSSDNEQFF.

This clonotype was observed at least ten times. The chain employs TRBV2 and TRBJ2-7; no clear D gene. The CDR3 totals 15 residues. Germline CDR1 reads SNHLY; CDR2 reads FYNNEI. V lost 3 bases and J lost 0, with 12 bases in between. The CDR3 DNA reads TGTGCCAGCAGTGAGAGACTCATGAGCTCCTACGAGCAGTACTTC. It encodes CASSERLMSSYEQYF.

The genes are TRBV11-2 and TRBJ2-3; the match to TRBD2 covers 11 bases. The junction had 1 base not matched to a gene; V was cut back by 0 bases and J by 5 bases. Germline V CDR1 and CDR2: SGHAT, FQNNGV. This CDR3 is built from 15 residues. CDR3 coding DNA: TGTGCCAGCAGCTTAGATCTAGCGGGAGGAGATACGCAGTATTTT. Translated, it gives CASSLDLAGGDTQYF.

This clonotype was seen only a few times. The CDR3, as DNA: TGTGCCATCAGTGAACCAGGGCAAAGCTATGGCTACACCTTC. Translated, it gives CAISEPGQSYGYTF. The chain is built from TRBV10-3 and TRBJ1-2, with D possibly being TRBD1 (5 bases). Trimming stripped 3 bases from V and 4 bases from J, with 12 bases between. The V gene's germline CDR1 is ENHRY and CDR2 SYGVKD. The CDR3 has 14 amino acids.

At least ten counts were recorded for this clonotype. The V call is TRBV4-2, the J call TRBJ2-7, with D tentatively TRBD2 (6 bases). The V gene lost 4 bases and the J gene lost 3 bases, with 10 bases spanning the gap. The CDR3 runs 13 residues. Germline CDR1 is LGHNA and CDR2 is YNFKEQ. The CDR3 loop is CASSRDSGYEQYF. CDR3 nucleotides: TGTGCCAGCAGCCGGGACTCGGGCTACGAGCAGTACTTC.

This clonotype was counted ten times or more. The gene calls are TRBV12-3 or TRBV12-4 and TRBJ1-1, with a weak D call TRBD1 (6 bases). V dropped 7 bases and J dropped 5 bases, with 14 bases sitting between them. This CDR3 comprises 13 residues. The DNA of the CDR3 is TGTGCCAGCAACCAAATCAGGGGTACTGAAGCTTTCTTT. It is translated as CASNQIRGTEAFF.

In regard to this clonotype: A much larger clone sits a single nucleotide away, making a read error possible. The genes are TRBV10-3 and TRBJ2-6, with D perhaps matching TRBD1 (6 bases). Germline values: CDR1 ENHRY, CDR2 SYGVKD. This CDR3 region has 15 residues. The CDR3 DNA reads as TGTGCCATCAGCGCAGGGGTGTCAGGGGCCAACGTCCCGACTTTC. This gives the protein CAISAGVSGANVPTF.

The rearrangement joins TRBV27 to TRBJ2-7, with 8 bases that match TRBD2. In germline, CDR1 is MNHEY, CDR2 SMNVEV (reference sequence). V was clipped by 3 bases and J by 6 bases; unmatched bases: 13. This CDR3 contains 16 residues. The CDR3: CASSLVVAGPGGEQYF. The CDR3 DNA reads TGTGCCAGCAGTTTGGTGGTAGCGGGGCCCGGTGGCGAGCAGTACTTC.

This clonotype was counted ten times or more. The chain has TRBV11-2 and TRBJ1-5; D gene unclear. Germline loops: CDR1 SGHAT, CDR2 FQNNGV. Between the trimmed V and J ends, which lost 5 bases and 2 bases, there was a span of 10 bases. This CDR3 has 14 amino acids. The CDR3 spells CASSAGGGNQPQHF. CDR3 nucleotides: TGTGCCAGCAGCGCCGGTGGGGGCAATCAGCCCCAGCATTTT.

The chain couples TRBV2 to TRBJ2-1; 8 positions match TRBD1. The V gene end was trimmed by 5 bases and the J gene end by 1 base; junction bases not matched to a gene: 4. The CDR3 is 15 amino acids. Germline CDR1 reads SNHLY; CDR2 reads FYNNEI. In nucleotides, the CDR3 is TGTGCCAGCAGTACGGGACAGGTATCCTACAATGAGCAGTTCTTC. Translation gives CASSTGQVSYNEQFF.

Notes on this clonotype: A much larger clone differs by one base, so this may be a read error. For the CDR3, the DNA is TGCAGTGCTGGGGCTAGCGGGGGTCTCCATGAGCAGTTCTTC. Its protein product is CSAGASGGLHEQFF. This chain links TRBV20-1 with TRBJ2-1, with TRBD2 identical over 10 bases. The germline V gene has CDR1 DFQATT and CDR2 SNEGSKA (reference sequence). There are 14 residues in the CDR3. With V trimmed by 5 bases and J by 8 bases, 9 bases remained unmatched.

The CDR3 is CATSRTASYNEQFF. The CDR3, as DNA: TGTGCCACCAGCAGGACTGCCTCCTACAATGAGCAGTTCTTC. The chain carries TRBV15 and TRBJ2-1; D ambiguous. CDR3 length: 14 residues. V was clipped by 3 bases and J by 0 bases, with 6 bases between them. Germline assignment: CDR1 LNHNV and CDR2 YYDKDF (reference sequence).

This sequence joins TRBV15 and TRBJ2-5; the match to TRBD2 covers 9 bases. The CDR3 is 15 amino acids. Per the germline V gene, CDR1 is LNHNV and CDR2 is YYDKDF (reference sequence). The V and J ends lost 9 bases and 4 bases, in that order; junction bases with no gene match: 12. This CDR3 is CATSGLANVVETQYF. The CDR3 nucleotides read TGTGCCACGTCTGGACTAGCGAATGTTGTAGAGACCCAGTACTTC.

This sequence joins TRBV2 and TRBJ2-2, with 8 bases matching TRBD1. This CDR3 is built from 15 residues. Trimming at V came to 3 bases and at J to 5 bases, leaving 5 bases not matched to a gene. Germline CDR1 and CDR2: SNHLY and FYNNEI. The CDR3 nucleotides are TGTGCCAGCAGTGAGGCTAGGACAGGGACCGGGGAGCTGTTTTTT. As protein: CASSEARTGTGELFF.

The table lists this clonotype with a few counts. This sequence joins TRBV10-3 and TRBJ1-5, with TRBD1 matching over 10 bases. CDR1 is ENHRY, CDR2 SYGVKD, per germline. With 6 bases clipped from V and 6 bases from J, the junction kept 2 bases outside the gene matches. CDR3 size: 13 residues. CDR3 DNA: TGTGCCATCAGCGGACAGGGGGGTCAGCCCCAGCATTTT. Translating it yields CAISGQGGQPQHF.

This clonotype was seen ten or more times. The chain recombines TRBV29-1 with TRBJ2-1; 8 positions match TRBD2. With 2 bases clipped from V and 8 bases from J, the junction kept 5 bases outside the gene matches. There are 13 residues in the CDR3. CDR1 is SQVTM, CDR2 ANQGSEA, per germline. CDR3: CSVENAGGDEQFF. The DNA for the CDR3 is TGCAGCGTTGAAAATGCGGGGGGTGATGAGCAGTTCTTC.

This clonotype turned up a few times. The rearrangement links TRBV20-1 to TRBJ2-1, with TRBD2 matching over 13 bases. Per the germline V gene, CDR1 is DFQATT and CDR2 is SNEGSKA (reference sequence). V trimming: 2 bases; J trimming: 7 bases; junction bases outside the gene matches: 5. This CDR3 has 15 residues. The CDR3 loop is CSARPGLAGANEQFF. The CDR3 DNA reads TGCAGTGCTAGACCCGGACTAGCGGGGGCGAATGAGCAGTTCTTC.

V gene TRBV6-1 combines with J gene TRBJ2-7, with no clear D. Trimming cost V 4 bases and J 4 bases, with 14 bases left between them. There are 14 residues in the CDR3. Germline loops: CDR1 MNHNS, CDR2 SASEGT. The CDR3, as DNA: TGTGCCAGCAGTGTTGGGTCGATAGGTTACGAGCAGTACTTC. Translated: CASSVGSIGYEQYF.

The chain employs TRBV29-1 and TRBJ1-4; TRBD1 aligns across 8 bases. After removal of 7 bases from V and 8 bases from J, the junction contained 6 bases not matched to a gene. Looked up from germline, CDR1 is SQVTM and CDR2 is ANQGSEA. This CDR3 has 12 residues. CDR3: CSAGQGWEKLFF. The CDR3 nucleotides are TGCAGCGCTGGACAGGGCTGGGAAAAACTGTTTTTT.

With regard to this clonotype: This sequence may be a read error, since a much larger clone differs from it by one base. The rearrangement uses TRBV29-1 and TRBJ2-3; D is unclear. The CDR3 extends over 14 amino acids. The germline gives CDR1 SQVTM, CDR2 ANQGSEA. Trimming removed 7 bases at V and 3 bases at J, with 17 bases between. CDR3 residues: CSGVELGYTDTQYF. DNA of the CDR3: TGCAGCGGAGTCGAGCTGGGGTATACAGATACGCAGTATTTT.

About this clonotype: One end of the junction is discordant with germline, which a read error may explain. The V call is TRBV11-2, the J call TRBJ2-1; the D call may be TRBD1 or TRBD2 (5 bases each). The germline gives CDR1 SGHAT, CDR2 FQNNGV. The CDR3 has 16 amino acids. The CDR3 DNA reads TGTGCCAGCAGCTTACGTGGGACGAGCTCCTACAATGGGCAGTTCTTC. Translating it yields CASSLRGTSSYNGQFF.

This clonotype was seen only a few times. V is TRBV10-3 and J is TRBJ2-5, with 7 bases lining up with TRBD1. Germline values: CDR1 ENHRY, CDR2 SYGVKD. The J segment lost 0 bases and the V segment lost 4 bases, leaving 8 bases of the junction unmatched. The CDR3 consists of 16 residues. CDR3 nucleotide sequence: TGTGCCATCAGTGCCCTACAGGGGACGTACCAAGAGACCCAGTACTTC. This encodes CAISALQGTYQETQYF.